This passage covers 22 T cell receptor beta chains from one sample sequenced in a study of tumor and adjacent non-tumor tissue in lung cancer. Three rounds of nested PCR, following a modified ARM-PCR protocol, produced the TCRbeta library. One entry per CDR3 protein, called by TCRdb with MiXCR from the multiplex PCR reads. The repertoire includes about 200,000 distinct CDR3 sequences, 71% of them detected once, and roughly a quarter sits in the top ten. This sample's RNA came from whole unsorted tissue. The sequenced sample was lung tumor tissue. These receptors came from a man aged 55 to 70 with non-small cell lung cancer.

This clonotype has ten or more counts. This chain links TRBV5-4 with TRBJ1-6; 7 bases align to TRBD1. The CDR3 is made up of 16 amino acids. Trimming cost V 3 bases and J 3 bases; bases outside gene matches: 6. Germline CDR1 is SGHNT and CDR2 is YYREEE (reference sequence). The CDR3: CASSSGTVNYNSPLHF. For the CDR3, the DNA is TGTGCCAGCAGCTCGGGGACAGTTAACTATAATTCACCCCTCCACTTT.

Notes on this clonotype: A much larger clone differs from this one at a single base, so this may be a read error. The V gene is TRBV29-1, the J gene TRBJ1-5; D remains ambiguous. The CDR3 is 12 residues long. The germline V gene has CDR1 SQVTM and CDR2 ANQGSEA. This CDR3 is CSVGEGGQPEHF. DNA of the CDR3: TGCAGCGTTGGGGAGGGAGGCCAGCCCGAGCATTTT.

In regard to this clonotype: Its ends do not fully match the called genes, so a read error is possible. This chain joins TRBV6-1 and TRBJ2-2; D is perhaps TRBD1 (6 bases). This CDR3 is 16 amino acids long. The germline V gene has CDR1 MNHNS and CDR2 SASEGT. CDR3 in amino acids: CVSSTPDRMNTRELFF. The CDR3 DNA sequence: TGTGTCAGCAGTACGCCGGACAGAATGAACACCAGGGAGCTGTTTTTT.

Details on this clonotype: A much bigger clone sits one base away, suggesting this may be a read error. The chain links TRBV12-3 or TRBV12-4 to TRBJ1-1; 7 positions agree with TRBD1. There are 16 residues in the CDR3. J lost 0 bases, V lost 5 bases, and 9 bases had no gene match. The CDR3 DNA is TGTGCCAGCAGTATGGGACAGAGGCTATTGAACACTGAAGCTTTCTTT. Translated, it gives CASSMGQRLLNTEAFF.

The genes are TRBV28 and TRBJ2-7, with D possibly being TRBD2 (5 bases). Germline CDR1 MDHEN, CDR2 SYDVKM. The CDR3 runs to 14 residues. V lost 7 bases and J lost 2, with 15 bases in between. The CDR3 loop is CASTFQDGTYEQYF. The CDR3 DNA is TGTGCCAGCACTTTTCAGGACGGGACCTACGAGCAGTACTTC.

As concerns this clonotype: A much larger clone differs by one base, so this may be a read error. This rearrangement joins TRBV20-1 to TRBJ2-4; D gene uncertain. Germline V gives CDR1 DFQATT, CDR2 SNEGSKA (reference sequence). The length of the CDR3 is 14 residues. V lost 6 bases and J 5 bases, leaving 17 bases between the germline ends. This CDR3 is CSALNLAVENIQYF. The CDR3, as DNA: TGCAGTGCGCTGAACCTGGCGGTGGAAAACATTCAGTACTTC.

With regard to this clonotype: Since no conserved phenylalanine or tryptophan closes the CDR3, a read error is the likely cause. Here the CDR3 reads CASSQQAGGQNTQYI. The CDR3 coding sequence is TGTGCCAGCAGCCAACAGGCGGGGGGTCAGAATACGCAGTATATT. The rearrangement uses TRBV12-3 or TRBV12-4 and TRBJ2-3, with TRBD2 matching over 8 bases. Trimming removed 6 bases from V and 7 bases from J; junction bases left unmatched: 12. The CDR3 covers 15 residues.

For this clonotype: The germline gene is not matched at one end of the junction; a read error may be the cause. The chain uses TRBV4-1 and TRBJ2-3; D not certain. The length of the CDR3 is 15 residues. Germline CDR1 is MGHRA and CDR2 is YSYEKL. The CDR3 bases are TGCGTCAGCAGTTTCCACGTCTCTAGCACAGATACGCAGTATTTT. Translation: CVSSFHVSSTDTQYF.

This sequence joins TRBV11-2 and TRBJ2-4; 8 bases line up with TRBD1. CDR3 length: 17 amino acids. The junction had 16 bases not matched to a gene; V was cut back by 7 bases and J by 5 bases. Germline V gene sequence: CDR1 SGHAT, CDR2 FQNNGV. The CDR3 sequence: CASNPRTGIISQNIQYF. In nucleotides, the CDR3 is TGTGCCAGCAACCCGAGGACAGGGATAATATCCCAAAACATTCAGTACTTC.

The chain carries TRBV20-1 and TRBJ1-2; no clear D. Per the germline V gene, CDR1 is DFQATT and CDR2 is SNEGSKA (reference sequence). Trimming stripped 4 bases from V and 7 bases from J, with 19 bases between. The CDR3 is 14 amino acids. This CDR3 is CSANPGGGLRGYTF. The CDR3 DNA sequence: TGCAGTGCTAACCCCGGTGGAGGGTTGCGTGGCTACACCTTC.

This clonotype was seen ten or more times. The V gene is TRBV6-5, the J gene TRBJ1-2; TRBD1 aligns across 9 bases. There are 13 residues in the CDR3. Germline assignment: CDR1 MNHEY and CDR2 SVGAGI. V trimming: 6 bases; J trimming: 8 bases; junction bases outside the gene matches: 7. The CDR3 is CASRRTGDWGYTF. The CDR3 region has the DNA TGTGCCAGCAGGAGGACAGGGGACTGGGGCTACACCTTC.

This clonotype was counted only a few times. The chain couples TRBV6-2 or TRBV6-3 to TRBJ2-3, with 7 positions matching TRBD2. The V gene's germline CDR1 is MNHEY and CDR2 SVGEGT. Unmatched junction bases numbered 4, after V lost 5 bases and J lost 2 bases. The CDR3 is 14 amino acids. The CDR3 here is CASSPGGYTDTQYF. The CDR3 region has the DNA TGTGCCAGCAGTCCGGGAGGTTACACAGATACGCAGTATTTT.

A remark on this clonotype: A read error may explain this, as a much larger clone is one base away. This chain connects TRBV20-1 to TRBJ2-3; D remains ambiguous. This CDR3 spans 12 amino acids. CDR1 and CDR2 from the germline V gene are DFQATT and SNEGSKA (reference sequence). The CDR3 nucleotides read TGCAGTGCTAGCTTTAGCATAGATACGCAGTATTTT. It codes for CSASFSIDTQYF.

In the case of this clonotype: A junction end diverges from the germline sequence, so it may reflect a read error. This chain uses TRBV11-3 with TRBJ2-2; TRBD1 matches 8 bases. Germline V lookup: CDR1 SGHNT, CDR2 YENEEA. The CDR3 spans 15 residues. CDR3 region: CASSSGGRRSGELLF. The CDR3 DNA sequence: TGTGCCAGCAGCTCAGGGGGCAGGCGGTCCGGGGAGCTGTTATTT.

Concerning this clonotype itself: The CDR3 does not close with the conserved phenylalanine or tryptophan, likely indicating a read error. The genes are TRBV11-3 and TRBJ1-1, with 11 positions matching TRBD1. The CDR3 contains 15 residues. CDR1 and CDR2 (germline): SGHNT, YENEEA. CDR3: CASSVGQGGNTGAFL. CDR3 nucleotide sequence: TGTGCCAGCAGCGTGGGACAGGGGGGGAACACTGGAGCTTTCTTA.

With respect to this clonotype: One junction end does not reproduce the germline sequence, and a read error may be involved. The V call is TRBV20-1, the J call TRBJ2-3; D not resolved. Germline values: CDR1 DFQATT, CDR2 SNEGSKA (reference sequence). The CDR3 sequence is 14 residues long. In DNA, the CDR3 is TGCAATGCTACCTTCCGGGTCGGAACAGATACTCAGTATTTT. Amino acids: CNATFRVGTDTQYF.

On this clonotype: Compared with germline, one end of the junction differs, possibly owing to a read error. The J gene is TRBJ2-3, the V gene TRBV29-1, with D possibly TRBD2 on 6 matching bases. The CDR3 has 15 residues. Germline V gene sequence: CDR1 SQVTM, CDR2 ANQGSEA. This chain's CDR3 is CSTRGGLTSTDMQYF. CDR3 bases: TGCAGCACCCGAGGAGGGCTTACTAGCACAGATATGCAGTATTTC.

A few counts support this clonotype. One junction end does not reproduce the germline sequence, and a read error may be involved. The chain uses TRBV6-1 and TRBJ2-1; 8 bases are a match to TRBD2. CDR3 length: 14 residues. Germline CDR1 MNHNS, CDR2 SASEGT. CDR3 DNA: TGTGCCAGCAGAAGGCGGGGGGCCTCCAATGAGCAGCTCTTC. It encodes CASRRRGASNEQLF.

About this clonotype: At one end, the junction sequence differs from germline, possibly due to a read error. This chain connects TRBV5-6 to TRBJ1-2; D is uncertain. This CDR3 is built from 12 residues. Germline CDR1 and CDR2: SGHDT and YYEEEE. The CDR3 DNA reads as TGTGCCAGCAGCTTTCCTAACTATGGCCACACCTTC. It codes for CASSFPNYGHTF.

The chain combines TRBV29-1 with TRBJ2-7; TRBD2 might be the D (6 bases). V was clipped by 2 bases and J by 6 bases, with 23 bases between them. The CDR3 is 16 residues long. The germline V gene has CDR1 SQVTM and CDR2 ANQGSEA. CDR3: CSVEIGSPGSASEQYF. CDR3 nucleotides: TGCAGCGTTGAAATCGGGAGTCCAGGGAGTGCTTCCGAGCAGTACTTC.

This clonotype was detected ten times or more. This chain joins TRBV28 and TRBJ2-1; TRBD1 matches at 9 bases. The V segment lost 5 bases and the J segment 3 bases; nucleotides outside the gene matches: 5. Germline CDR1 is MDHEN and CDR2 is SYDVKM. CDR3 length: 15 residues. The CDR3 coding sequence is TGTGCCAGCAGTAAAGGACAGGGGCACTACAATGAGCAGTTCTTC. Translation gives CASSKGQGHYNEQFF.

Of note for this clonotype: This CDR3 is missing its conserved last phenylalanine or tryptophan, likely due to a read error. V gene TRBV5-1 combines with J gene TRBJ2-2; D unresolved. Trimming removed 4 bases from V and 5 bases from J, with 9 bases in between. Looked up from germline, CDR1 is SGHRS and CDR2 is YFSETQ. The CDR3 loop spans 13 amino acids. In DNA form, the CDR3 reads TGCGCCAGCAGCCCTGAAAATACCGGGGAGCTGTTTTTA. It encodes CASSPENTGELFL.